Shown below are 11 T cell receptor beta chains from a single sample sequenced in a study of blood T cell repertoires in COVID-19. Libraries were prepared by immunoSEQ multiplex PCR; TCRdb keeps only in-frame clonotypes and omits some of them. The sample yields some 70,000 clones, around nine tenths seen once. The sample consisted of peripheral blood. These receptors came from a man in his forties or fifties with active COVID-19.

This sequence joins TRBV6-2 or TRBV6-3 and TRBJ1-2; the match to TRBD1 covers 8 bases. The V segment lost 6 bases and the J segment 4 bases; nucleotides outside the gene matches: 16. The CDR3 is 17 residues long. Germline loops: CDR1 MNHEY, CDR2 SVGEGT. DNA for the CDR3: TGTGCCAGCAGCCCACCTACGACAGGGGCTAAGATCTATGGCTACACCTTC. Translating it yields CASSPPTTGAKIYGYTF.

The chain has TRBV18 and TRBJ2-7; tentatively, D is TRBD1 (6 bases). Germline V lookup: CDR1 KGHSH, CDR2 LQKENI. The CDR3 runs to 17 residues. Trimming cost V 3 bases and J 1 base, with 19 bases left between them. In nucleotides, the CDR3 is TGTGCCAGCTCACCCCGACCGACAGGCATACTTTCCTACGAGCAGTACTTC. It yields the protein CASSPRPTGILSYEQYF.

The chain uses TRBV5-1 and TRBJ2-2; no definite D call. The CDR3 loop spans 13 amino acids. Trimming cost V 5 bases and J 6 bases, with 11 bases left between them. Germline V CDR1 and CDR2: SGHRS, YFSETQ. The CDR3 DNA follows: TGCGCCAGCAGTCTTGGAGCATCCGGGGAGCTGTTTTTT. This encodes CASSLGASGELFF.

The chain carries TRBV7-2 and TRBJ1-4, with D unresolved. The CDR3 has 15 amino acids. The germline V gene encodes CDR1 SGHTA and CDR2 FQGNSA. V gave up 0 bases and J gave up 5 bases, with 10 bases separating them. The CDR3 nucleotides read TGTGCCAGCAGCTTAGCTGGGCTAAGGAATGAAAAACTGTTTTTT. Its translation: CASSLAGLRNEKLFF. Combining the CDR3 with reference TRBV7-2 and TRBJ1-4 gives the whole variable domain GAGVSQSPSNKVTEKGKDVELRCDPISGHTALYWYRQSLGQGLEFLIYFQGNSAPDKSGLPSDRFSAERTGGSVSTLTIQRTQQEDSAVYLCASSLAGLRNEKLFFGSGTQLSVL.

The chain carries TRBV7-2 and TRBJ1-1, with D unclear. V lost 5 bases and J lost 3, with 7 bases in between. Germline V CDR1 and CDR2: SGHTA, FQGNSA. The CDR3 spans 12 residues. The CDR3 is CASSRGYTEAFF. Here the CDR3 DNA reads TGTGCCAGCAGCCGAGGGTACACTGAAGCTTTCTTT.

The chain combines TRBV20-1 with TRBJ2-4, with a possible D match to TRBD1 (6 bases). The germline CDR1 and CDR2 sequences are DFQATT and SNEGSKA (reference sequence). This CDR3 has 17 residues. V was cut by 3 bases and J by 4 bases, with 22 bases left in between. In DNA form, the CDR3 reads TGCAGTGCTAGTCTCGCCGGTGGGGGCTCCAGTAAAAACATTCAGTACTTC. This codes for CSASLAGGGSSKNIQYF.

This clone was picked up a small number of times. V and J are TRBV15 and TRBJ2-1; 10 bases line up with TRBD1. The trim removed 3 bases at V and 5 bases at J, leaving 10 bases unmatched. Germline CDR1 is LNHNV and CDR2 is YYDKDF (reference sequence). CDR3 size: 17 residues. The CDR3 is CATSSDAGGTGDNEQFF. In DNA, the CDR3 is TGTGCCACCAGCAGTGATGCTGGCGGGACAGGGGACAATGAGCAGTTCTTC.

V is TRBV9 and J is TRBJ2-3; D not resolved. The CDR3 runs 13 residues. Germline-derived CDR1 and CDR2 are SGDLS and YYNGEE. Trimming left V 0 bases short and J 6 bases short, with 8 bases between. The CDR3 loop is CASSVVPSDTQYF. As DNA, the CDR3 is TGTGCCAGCAGCGTAGTCCCCTCCGATACGCAGTATTTT.

This chain uses TRBV5-4 with TRBJ2-2; TRBD2 aligns across 8 bases. Looked up from germline, CDR1 is SGHNT and CDR2 is YYREEE (reference sequence). This CDR3 contains 16 residues. Trimming took 4 bases from V and 4 from J; bases not matched to a gene: 9. The CDR3 region is CASSLGGGYSTGELFF. The CDR3 DNA reads as TGTGCCAGCAGCCTAGGCGGGGGGTATTCCACCGGGGAGCTGTTTTTT.

This clone was picked up one time. The chain is built from TRBV28 and TRBJ2-7; 8 bases fit TRBD1. The CDR3 is 16 residues long. Germline trimming cut 4 bases from V and 2 bases from J; bases unmatched to any gene: 10. Germline V gene lookup returns CDR1 MDHEN and CDR2 SYDVKM. The CDR3 region is CASSSLGQGMTYEQYF. As DNA, the CDR3 is TGTGCCAGCAGTTCTCTAGGACAGGGTATGACCTACGAGCAGTACTTC.

The chain employs TRBV7-2 and TRBJ2-1; 10 positions agree with TRBD2. Looked up from germline, CDR1 is SGHTA and CDR2 is FQGNSA. The CDR3 sequence is 18 residues long. Unmatched junction bases numbered 7, after V lost 2 bases and J lost 0 bases. The CDR3: CASSLPPSGGSSYNEQFF. In DNA form, the CDR3 reads TGTGCCAGCAGCTTACCCCCTAGCGGGGGAAGCTCCTACAATGAGCAGTTCTTC.